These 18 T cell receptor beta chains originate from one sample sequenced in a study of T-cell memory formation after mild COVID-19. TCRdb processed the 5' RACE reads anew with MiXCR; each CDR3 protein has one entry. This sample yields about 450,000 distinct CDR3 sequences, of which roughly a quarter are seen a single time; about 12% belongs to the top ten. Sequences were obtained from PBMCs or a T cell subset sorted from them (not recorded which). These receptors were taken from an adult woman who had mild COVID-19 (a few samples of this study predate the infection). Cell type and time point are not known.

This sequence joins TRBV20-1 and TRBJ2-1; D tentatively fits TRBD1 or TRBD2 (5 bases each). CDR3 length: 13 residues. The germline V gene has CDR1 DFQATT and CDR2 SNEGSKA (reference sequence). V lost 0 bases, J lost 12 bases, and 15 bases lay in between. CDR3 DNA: TGCAGTGCTAGAGAGGTCAGAGGGGCTGCGCAGTTCTTC. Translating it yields CSAREVRGAAQFF.

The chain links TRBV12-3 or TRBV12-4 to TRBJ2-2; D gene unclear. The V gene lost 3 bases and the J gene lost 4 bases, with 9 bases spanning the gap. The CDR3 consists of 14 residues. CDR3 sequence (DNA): TGTGCCAGCAGTTTTACCTACCCCACCGGGGAGCTGTTTTTT. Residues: CASSFTYPTGELFF.

Here the CDR3 DNA reads TGTGCCAGCAGCTTAAGACAGGTTAATGAAAAACTGTTTTTT. This encodes CASSLRQVNEKLFF. V and J are TRBV5-5 and TRBJ1-4; maybe TRBD1 (6 bases). CDR1 and CDR2 (germline): SGHKS, YYEKEE (reference sequence). Deletions cut 2 bases from V and 4 bases from J, with 9 bases between. The CDR3 is 14 amino acids. Full variable domain (missing parts from reference TRBV5-5 and TRBJ1-4): DAGVTQSPTHLIKTRGQQVTLRCSPISGHKSVSWYQQVLGQGPQFIFQYYEKEERGRGNFPDRFSARQFPNYSSELNVNALLLGDSALYLCASSLRQVNEKLFFGSGTQLSVL.

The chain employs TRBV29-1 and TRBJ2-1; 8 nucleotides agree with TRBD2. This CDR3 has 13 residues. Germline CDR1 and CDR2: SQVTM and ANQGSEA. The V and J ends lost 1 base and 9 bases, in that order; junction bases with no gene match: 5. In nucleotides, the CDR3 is TGCAGCGTTGAAGGCGGGGGGACAAGTGAGCAGTTCTTC. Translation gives CSVEGGGTSEQFF.

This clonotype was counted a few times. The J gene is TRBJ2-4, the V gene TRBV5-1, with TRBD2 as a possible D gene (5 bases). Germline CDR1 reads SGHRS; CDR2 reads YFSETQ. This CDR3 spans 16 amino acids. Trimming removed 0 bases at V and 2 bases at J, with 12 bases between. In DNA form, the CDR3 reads TGCGCCAGCAGCTTGGTTTCTGGAGGTCCCAAAAACATTCAGTACTTC. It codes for CASSLVSGGPKNIQYF.

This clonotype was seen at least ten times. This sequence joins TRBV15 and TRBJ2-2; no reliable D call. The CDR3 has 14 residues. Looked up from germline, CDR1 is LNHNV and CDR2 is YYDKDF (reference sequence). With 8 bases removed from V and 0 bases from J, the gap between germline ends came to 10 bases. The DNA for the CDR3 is TGTGCCACCTCGGCCGGACCGAACACCGGGGAGCTGTTTTTT. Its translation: CATSAGPNTGELFF.

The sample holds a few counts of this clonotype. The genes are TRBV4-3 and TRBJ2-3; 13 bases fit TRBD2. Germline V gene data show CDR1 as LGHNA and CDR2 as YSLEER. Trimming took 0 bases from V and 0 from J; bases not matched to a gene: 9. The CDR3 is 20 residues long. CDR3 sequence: CASSQDLGTSGTSSTDTQYF. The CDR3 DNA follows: TGCGCCAGCAGCCAAGATCTCGGGACTAGCGGGACTTCTAGCACAGATACGCAGTATTTT.

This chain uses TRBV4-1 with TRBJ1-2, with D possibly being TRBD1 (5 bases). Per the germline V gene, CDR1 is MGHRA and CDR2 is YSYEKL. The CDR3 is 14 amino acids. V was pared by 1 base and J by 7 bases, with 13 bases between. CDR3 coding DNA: TGCGCCAGCAGCCAAGCTTTGGGGCTGGGTGGCTACACCTTC. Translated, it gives CASSQALGLGGYTF.

The CDR3, as DNA: TGTGCCAGCAGCTTTTCGGCGAAACAAGAGACCCAGTACTTC. It encodes CASSFSAKQETQYF. The J gene is TRBJ2-5, the V gene TRBV7-6; no definite D call. The CDR3 is 14 residues long. V was cut by 3 bases and J by 2 bases, with 10 bases left in between. Germline V lookup: CDR1 SGHVS, CDR2 FNYEAQ. Looking up the rest from reference TRBV7-6 and TRBJ2-5 gives the full variable domain: GAGVSQSPRYKVTKRGQDVALRCDPISGHVSLYWYRQALGQGPEFLTYFNYEAQQDKSGLPNDRFSAERPEGSISTLTIQRTEQRDSAMYRCASSFSAKQETQYFGPGTRLLVL.

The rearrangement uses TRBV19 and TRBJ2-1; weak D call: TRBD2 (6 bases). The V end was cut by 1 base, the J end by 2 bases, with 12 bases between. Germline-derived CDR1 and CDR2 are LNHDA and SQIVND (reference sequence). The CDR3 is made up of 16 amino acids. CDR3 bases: TGTGCCAGTAGTATAGGAACGGGGGACCCCTACAATGAGCAGTTCTTC. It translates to CASSIGTGDPYNEQFF.

The CDR3 loop is CASSQSEMSSYEQYF. The CDR3 nucleotides are TGCGCCAGCAGCCAAAGTGAGATGAGCTCCTACGAGCAGTACTTC. V is TRBV4-1 and J is TRBJ2-7; D ambiguous. Germline V CDR1 and CDR2: MGHRA, YSYEKL. V lost 2 bases to trimming and J lost 0 bases, with 11 bases between them. The CDR3 runs 15 residues.

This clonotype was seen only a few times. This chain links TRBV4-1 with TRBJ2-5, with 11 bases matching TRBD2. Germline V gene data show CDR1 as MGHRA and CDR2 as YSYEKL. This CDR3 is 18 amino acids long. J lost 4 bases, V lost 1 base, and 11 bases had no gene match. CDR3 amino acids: CASSQGLAGSPLGETQYF. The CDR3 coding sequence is TGCGCCAGCAGCCAAGGACTAGCGGGGTCCCCCTTGGGAGAGACCCAGTACTTC.

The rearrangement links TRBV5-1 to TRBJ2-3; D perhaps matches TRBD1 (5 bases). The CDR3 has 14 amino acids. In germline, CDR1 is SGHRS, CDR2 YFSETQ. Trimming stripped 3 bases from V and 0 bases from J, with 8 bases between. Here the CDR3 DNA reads TGCGCCAGCAGCTCGACAGTTAGCACAGATACGCAGTATTTT. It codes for CASSSTVSTDTQYF. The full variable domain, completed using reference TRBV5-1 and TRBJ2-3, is KAGVTQTPRYLIKTRGQQVTLSCSPISGHRSVSWYQQTPGQGLQFLFEYFSETQRNKGNFPGRFSGRQFSNSRSEMNVSTLELGDSALYLCASSSTVSTDTQYFGPGTRLTVL.

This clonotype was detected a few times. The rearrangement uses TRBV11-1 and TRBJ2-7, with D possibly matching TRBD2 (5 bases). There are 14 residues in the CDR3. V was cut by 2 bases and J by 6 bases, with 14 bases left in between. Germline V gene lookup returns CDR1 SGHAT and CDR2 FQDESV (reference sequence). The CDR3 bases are TGTGCCAGCAGCTTACTCGGAGAGGGAAGCGAGCAGTACTTC. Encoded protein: CASSLLGEGSEQYF.

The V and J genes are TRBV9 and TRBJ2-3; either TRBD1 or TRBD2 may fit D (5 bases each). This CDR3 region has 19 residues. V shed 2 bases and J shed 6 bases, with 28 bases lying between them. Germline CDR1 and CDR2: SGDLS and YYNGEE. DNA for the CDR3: TGTGCCAGCAGCGTCGCAATCGATTACGGGGCTACCCGAGGGGATACGCAGTATTTT. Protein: CASSVAIDYGATRGDTQYF.

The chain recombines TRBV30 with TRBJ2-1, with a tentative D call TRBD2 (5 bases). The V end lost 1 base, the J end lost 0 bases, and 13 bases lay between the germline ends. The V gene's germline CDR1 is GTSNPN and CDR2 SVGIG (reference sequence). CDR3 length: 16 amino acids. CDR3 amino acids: CAWSAPTRNSYNEQFF. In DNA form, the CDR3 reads TGTGCCTGGAGTGCCCCCACTAGGAACTCCTACAATGAGCAGTTCTTC.

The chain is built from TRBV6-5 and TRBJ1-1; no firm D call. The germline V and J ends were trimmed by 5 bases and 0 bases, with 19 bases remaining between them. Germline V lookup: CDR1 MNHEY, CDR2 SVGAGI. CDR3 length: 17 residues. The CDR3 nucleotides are TGTGCCAGCAGTCCCCTGGTTGCGGGGTTCATGAACACTGAAGCTTTCTTT. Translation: CASSPLVAGFMNTEAFF.

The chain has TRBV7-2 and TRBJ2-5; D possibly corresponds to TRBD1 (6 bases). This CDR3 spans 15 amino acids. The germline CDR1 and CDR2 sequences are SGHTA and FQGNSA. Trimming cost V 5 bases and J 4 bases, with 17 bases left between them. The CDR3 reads CASSRRGWVSETQYF. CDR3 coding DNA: TGTGCCAGCAGCCGCAGGGGATGGGTATCAGAGACCCAGTACTTC.